This TCR beta chain is drawn from a study of T cells in Graves' hyperthyroidism and ophthalmopathy. Findings of the study overall: Appearing also in blood were most of the thyroid clonotypes expanded above 0.001.

This CDR3 comprises 14 residues. V dropped 6 bases and J dropped 6; count of bases not matched to a gene: 4. Germline V gene data show CDR1 as KGHDR and CDR2 as SFDVKD. Across 18 months, stable Graves' hyperthyroidism was marked by no progression to ophthalmopathy. The table lists this clonotype with a few counts. No antigen is known for it. Amplification of TCR beta CDR3 regions was performed using RNA transcripts as template. First-round RT-PCR with HTBI primers amplified the TCR CDR3 region. MiXCR, applied by TCRdb to the multiplex PCR reads, yields one record per CDR3 protein. Of around 440,000 distinct CDR3 sequences listed, 15% to 17% were seen once; the top ten hold 13% to 15%.

The sequence derives from a woman aged 18 to 35 with Graves' hyperthyroidism. This sequence joins TRBV24-1 and TRBJ2-1; 10 bases map to TRBD2. The sample comprised blood. The CDR3 nucleotides are TGTGCCACCAGTCTAGCGGGAGTAGGCAATGAGCAGTTCTTC. Protein sequence: CATSLAGVGNEQFF.